Sequencing of this T cell receptor beta chain was carried out in a study of healthy donors' naive CD4 and CD8 T cells. About this clonotype itself: Its antigen is unknown.

Each TCR library used 400 to 600 ng of total RNA and a linear amplification protocol. One entry per CDR3 protein, called by TCRdb with MiXCR from the reads. There are about 180,000 distinct CDR3 sequences in the sample; nearly 75% occur only once, and roughly 2.3% lies in the top ten. Findings and limits, study-wide: Alpha and beta chains were sequenced in bulk without pairing.

Germline-derived CDR1 and CDR2 are SGHAT and FQNNGV. CDR3 length equals 15 residues. V was pared by 0 bases and J by 4 bases, with 13 bases between. Sorting defined naive CD4+ as CD4+CD8-CD45RO-CD45RA+ and naive CD8+ as CD8+CD4-CD45RA+CD27bright. The chain combines TRBV11-2 with TRBJ2-7, with D possibly matching TRBD1 (5 bases). The material sequenced was naive CD4+ and CD8+ T cells sorted from blood, pooled from several donors. This clonotype was obtained from a pool of human donors in good health; the sample pools cells from several healthy donors. The DNA for the CDR3 is TGTGCCAGCAGCTTAGATTTGGTCAGGGTATACGAGCAGTACTTC. The encoded protein is CASSLDLVRVYEQYF.